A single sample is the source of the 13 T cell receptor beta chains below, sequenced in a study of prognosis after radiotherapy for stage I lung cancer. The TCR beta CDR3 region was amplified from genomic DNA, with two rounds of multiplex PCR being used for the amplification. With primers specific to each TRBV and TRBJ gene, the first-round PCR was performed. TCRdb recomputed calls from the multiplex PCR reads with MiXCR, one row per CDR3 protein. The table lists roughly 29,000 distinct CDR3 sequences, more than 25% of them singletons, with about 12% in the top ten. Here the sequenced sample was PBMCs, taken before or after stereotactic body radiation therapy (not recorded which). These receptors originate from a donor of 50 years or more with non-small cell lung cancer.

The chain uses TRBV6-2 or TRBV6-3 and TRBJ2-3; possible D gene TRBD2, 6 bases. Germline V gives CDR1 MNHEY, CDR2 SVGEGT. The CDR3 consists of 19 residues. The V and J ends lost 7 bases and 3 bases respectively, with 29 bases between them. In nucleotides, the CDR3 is TGTGCCAGCACTGCCTCGACGGCGTCAGCGGGCGTGATAACAGATACGCAGTATTTT. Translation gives CASTASTASAGVITDTQYF.

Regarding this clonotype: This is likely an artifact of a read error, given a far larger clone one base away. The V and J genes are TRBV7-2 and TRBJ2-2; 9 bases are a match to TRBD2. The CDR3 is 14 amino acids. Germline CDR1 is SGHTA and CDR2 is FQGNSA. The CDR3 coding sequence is TGTGTCAGTAGTATAGCGGGAGACACCGGGGAGCTGTTTTTT. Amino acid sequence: CVSSIAGDTGELFF.

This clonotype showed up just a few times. The CDR3 DNA reads TGTGCCAGCAGCTTAGTTACTAGCGGGAGCCACAATGAGCAGTTCTTC. Translation: CASSLVTSGSHNEQFF. J is TRBJ2-1 and V is TRBV7-9, with TRBD2 matching 11 bases. J gave up 5 bases and V 1 base, and 4 bases lay outside the gene matches. The CDR3 covers 16 residues. Looked up from germline, CDR1 is SEHNR and CDR2 is FQNEAQ (reference sequence).

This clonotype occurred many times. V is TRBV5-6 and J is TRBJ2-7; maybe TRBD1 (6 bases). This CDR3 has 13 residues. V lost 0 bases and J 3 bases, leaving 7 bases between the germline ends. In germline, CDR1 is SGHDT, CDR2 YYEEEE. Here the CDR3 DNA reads TGTGCCAGCAGCTTGGTACAGGGCTACGAGCAGTACTTC. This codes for CASSLVQGYEQYF.

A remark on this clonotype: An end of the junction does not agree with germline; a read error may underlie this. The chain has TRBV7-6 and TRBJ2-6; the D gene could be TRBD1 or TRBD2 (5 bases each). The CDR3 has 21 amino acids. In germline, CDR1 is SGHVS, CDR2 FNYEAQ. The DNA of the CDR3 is TGTGCCAGCAGCCCTAACGGGACGCAGCAACACCTCCTCTCTGGGGCCAACGTCATGACTTTC. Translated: CASSPNGTQQHLLSGANVMTF.

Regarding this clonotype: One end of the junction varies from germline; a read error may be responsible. This CDR3 reads CANSRVGGNQPQHF. The CDR3 coding sequence is TGCGCCAACAGCCGGGTAGGGGGCAATCAGCCCCAACATTTT. This chain uses TRBV5-1 with TRBJ1-5, with 7 positions matching TRBD1. This CDR3 has 14 residues. Germline V gene sequence: CDR1 SGHRS, CDR2 YFSETQ.

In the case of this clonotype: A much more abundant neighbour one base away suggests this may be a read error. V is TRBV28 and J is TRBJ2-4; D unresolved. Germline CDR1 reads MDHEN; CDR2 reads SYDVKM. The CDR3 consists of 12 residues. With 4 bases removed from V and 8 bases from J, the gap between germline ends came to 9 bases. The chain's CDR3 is CASSSTVYIQYF. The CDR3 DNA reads TGTGCCAGCAGTTCAACAGTATACATTCAGTACTTC.

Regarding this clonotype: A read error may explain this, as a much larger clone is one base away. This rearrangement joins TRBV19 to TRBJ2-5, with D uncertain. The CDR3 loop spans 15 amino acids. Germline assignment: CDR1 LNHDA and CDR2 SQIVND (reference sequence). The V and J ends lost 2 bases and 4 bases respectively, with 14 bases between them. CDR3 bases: TGTGCCAGTAGTATAAATCCCCAGTGGCGAGAGACCCAGTACTTC. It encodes CASSINPQWRETQYF. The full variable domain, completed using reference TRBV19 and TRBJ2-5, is DGGITQSPKYLFRKEGQNVTLSCEQNLNHDAMYWYRQDPGQGLRLIYYSQIVNDFQKGDIAEGYSVSREKKESFPLTVTSAQKNPTAFYLCASSINPQWRETQYFGPGTRLLVL.

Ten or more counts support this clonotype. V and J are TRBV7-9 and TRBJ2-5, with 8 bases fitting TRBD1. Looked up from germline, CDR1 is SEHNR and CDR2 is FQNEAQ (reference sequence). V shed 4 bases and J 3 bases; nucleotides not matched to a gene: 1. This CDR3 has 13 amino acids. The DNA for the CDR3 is TGTGCCAGCAGCTCGGGACAGGAAGAGACCCAGTACTTC. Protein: CASSSGQEETQYF.

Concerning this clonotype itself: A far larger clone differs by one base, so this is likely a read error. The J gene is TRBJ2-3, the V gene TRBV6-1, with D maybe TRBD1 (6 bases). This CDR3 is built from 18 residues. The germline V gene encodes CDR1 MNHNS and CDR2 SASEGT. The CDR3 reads CASSYGAKTGSGTDTRYF. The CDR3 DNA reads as TGTGCCAGCAGTTACGGGGCAAAGACAGGATCCGGCACAGATACGCGGTATTTT.

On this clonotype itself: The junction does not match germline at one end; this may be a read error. As DNA, the CDR3 is TGTGCCAGCGAACACCTAGCGGGAGGAAACACCGGGGAGCCGTTTTTT. This sequence encodes CASEHLAGGNTGEPFF. This chain joins TRBV28 and TRBJ2-2; 11 positions match TRBD2. The length of the CDR3 is 16 residues. Germline loops: CDR1 MDHEN, CDR2 SYDVKM.

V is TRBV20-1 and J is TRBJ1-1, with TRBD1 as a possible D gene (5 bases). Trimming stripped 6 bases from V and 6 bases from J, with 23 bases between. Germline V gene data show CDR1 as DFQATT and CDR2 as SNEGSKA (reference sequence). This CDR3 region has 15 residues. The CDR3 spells CSARDTGGFRAEAFF. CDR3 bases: TGCAGTGCCAGGGATACCGGGGGGTTTAGGGCTGAAGCTTTCTTT.

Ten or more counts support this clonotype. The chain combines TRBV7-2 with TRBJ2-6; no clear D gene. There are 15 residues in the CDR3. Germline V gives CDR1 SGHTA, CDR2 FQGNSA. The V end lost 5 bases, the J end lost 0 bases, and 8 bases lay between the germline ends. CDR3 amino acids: CASSATPSGANVLTF. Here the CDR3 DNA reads TGTGCCAGCAGCGCGACACCCTCTGGGGCCAACGTCCTGACTTTC. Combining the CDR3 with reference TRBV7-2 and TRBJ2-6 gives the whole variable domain GAGVSQSPSNKVTEKGKDVELRCDPISGHTALYWYRQSLGQGLEFLIYFQGNSAPDKSGLPSDRFSAERTGGSVSTLTIQRTQQEDSAVYLCASSATPSGANVLTFGAGSRLTVL.